This T cell receptor beta chain emerged from a study of glioma-infiltrating T cells after dendritic cell vaccination. Time point reported: after dendritic cell vaccination, including at tumor progression/relapse. There are a few counts of this clone. Germline CDR1 reads SNHLY; CDR2 reads FYNNEI. This CDR3 comprises 12 residues. J was trimmed by 8 bases and V by 6 bases; bases with no gene match: 5. Method: immunoSEQ multiplex PCR; TCRdb's copy keeps in-frame clones and lacks some. The sample lists tens of thousands of clones, about 80% occurring once. Sequencing was performed on blood, taken after dendritic cell vaccination. The chain couples TRBV2 to TRBJ1-1, with 8 nucleotides matching TRBD1. The clonotype originates from a human donor with glioblastoma. The CDR3 coding sequence is TGTGCCAGCAGCGTAGACAGGGGAGAAGCTTTCTTT. Its translation: CASSVDRGEAFF.